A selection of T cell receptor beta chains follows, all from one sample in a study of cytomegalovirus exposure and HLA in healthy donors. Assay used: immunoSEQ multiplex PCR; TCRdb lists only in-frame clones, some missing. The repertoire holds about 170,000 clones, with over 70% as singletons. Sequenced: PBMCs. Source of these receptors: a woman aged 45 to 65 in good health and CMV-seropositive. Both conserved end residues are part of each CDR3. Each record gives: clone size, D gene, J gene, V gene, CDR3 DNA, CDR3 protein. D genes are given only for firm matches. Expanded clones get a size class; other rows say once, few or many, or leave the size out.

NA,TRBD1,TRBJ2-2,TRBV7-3,TGTGCCAGCAGCTCAGCGACAGGGGTAGTTACCGGGGAGCTGTTTTTT,CASSSATGVVTGELFF
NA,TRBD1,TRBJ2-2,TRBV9,TGTGCCAGCAGCGCTAGACAGGGTAAAACCACCGAGCTGTTTTTT,CASSARQGKTTELFF
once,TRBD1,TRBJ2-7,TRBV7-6,TGTGCCAGCAGCTTAGAACAGGGGGCATACGAGCAGTACTTC,CASSLEQGAYEQYF
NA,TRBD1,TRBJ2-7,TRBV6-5,TGTGCCAGCAGTTACACTACAGGGGTATACGGCGAGCAGTACTTC,CASSYTTGVYGEQYF
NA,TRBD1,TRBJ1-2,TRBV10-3,TGTGCCATCAGTGATGGCGCCAGGGGGAGGACCCCGCCCGGCTACACCTTC,CAISDGARGRTPPGYTF
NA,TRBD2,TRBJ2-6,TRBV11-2,TGTGCCAGCAGCTTAGAGGCTAGCGGGGATAGCTGGGCTGGGGCCAACGGCCTGACTTTC,CASSLEASGDSWAGANGLTF
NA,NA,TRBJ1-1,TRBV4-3,TGCGCCAGCAGCCAAGATGGGCGGAACACTGAAGCTTTCTTT,CASSQDGRNTEAFF
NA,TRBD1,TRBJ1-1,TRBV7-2,TGTGCCAGCAGTTTCACAGGGGGCAGCACTGAAGCTTTCTTT,CASSFTGGSTEAFF
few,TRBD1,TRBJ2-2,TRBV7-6,TGTGCCAGCAGCTCTTGGGGACAGGGGAGCACCGGGGAGCTGTTTTTT,CASSSWGQGSTGELFF
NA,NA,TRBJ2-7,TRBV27,TGTGCCAGCAGTTCCGCTCGGGCAGGGGCATTCTCCTACGAGCAGTACTTC,CASSSARAGAFSYEQYF
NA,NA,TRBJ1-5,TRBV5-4,TGTGCCAGCAGCTCAAGACCAGGGCTTGGCCAGCCCCAGCATTTT,CASSSRPGLGQPQHF
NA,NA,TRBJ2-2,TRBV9,TGTGCCAGCAGCGTAGGGGGGGATGCCGGGGAGCTGTTTTTT,CASSVGGDAGELFF
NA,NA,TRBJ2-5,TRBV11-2,TGTGCCAGCACCCCTGGGGGGGCAGAGACCCAGTACTTC,CASTPGGAETQYF
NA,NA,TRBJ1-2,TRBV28,TGTGCCAGCAGTCTCCCAGGGGTGAACTATGGCTACACCTTC,CASSLPGVNYGYTF
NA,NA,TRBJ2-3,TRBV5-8,TGTGCCAGCAGCCATTCCTCCGGGACGCAGTATTTT,CASSHSSGTQYF
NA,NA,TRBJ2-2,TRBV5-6,TGTGCCAGCAGCCCCCTAGCGCAAGCTCCGAACACCGGGGAGCTGTTTTTT,CASSPLAQAPNTGELFF
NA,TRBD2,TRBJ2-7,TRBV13,TGTGCCAGCAGCACCCAAACTAGCGGGAAAACCTCCTACGAGCAGTACTTC,CASSTQTSGKTSYEQYF
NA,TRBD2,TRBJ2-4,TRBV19,TGTGCCAGGTCGGGGGGGGCAGGTGGTTTGGCCAAAAACAGTCAGTACTTC,CARSGGAGGLAKNSQYF